The clone carrying this TCR beta chain was picked up many times. Antigen unknown. The observed sequence ends 3 residues before the CDR3 terminus, with the missing tail filled in from the germline J gene. The data were taken from a study of T cell clonality in common variable immunodeficiency. Study outcomes and limitations: CVID subjects showed higher TCRbeta clonality than healthy controls.

Germline CDR1 reads SGHRS; CDR2 reads YFSETQ. The CDR3 length is 15 residues. Losses at the gene ends were 6 bases for V and 1 base for J; bases not matched to a gene: 8. The repertoire was sequenced with immunoSEQ multiplex PCR; TCRdb's copy has only in-frame clones and lacks some. The sample presents around 39,000 clones, none singletons. Each donor provided roughly 5 to 8 ml of heparinized whole blood. The clonotype comes from a person aged 18 to 75 in good health. The V and J genes are TRBV5-1 and TRBJ2-3; TRBD1 matches 7 bases. Sequenced sample: peripheral blood mononuclear cells. CDR3 sequence: CASTKQGTRTDTQYF. CDR3 DNA, as far as it was read: TGCGCCAGCACCAAACAGGGGACCCGCACAGATACG.